Presented here are 21 T cell receptor beta chains from one specimen sequenced in a study of T cell clonotyping in hematopoietic cell transplantation. Assay used: immunoSEQ multiplex PCR; TCRdb lists only in-frame clones, some missing. The sample records roughly 16,000 clones, 80% to 90% being singletons. Sequenced input: peripheral blood mononuclear cells. The receptors shown here come from a woman between 40 and 50 years old in good health. Some clones in this sample may be carry-over from other donors' samples.

The V gene is TRBV7-8, the J gene TRBJ2-7; D might be TRBD1 (5 bases). Trimming left V 2 bases short and J 1 base short, with 15 bases between. CDR3 length equals 16 residues. Germline values: CDR1 SGHVS, CDR2 FQNEAQ. The CDR3 is CASSLMTVQNSYEQYF. The DNA of the CDR3 is TGTGCCAGCAGCTTAATGACAGTACAAAATTCCTACGAGCAGTACTTC.

The rearrangement joins TRBV30 to TRBJ2-5, with D perhaps matching TRBD1 (5 bases). This CDR3 is built from 13 residues. Trimming removed 0 bases from V and 2 bases from J, with 7 bases in between. Germline V gene data show CDR1 as GTSNPN and CDR2 as SVGIG (reference sequence). The CDR3 DNA is TGTGCCTGGAGTGTACAGGTTCAAGAGACCCAGTACTTC. Protein sequence: CAWSVQVQETQYF.

The chain has TRBV5-1 and TRBJ1-2; the D gene is possibly TRBD1 (6 bases). CDR1 and CDR2 (germline): SGHRS, YFSETQ. V was cut by 0 bases and J by 5 bases, with 14 bases left in between. There are 15 residues in the CDR3. CDR3 bases: TGCGCCAGCAGCTTGGGGTCAGGGGATGGGTATGGCTACACCTTC. Translated, it gives CASSLGSGDGYGYTF.

The J gene is TRBJ1-4, the V gene TRBV7-8, with D unresolved. CDR1 SGHVS and CDR2 FQNEAQ come from the germline V gene. Trimming shortened V by 5 bases and J by 6 bases, and 25 bases separated the two germline ends. The CDR3 sequence is 18 residues long. CDR3 sequence (DNA): TGTGCCAGCAGCCTCGTTCCTCCAAGATCAAGAATACATGAAAAACTGTTTTTT. This translates into CASSLVPPRSRIHEKLFF.

The V and J genes are TRBV21-1 and TRBJ2-7; the D call of TRBD2 is as the table states it, not checked on the DNA. TRBV21-1 is marked as a pseudogene. CDR3 size: 15 residues. CDR3: CASSKEASASYEQYF. CDR3 nucleotides: TGTGCCAGCAGCAAAGAGGCTAGCGCCTCCTACGAGCAGTACTTC.

The CDR3 DNA reads TGTGCCAGCAGGGGCTTTGCCTACGAGCAGTACTTC. Encoded protein: CASRGFAYEQYF. This chain links TRBV25-1 with TRBJ2-7; D remains unclear. Germline CDR1 is MGHDK and CDR2 is SYGVNS. This CDR3 comprises 12 residues. The germline V and J ends were trimmed by 6 bases and 2 bases, with 8 bases remaining between them.

The chain carries TRBV30 and TRBJ2-2; maybe TRBD2 (6 bases). Per germline, CDR1 GTSNPN and CDR2 SVGIG (reference sequence). The CDR3 extends over 14 amino acids. V shed 3 bases and J shed 7 bases, with 15 bases lying between them. The CDR3: CAWRGSRGNGELFF. The CDR3 DNA reads TGTGCCTGGAGGGGGTCCCGGGGGAACGGGGAGCTGTTTTTT.

V and J are TRBV29-1 and TRBJ2-3, with D possibly TRBD1 on 6 matching bases. V was clipped by 4 bases and J by 0 bases, with 11 bases between them. Germline loops: CDR1 SQVTM, CDR2 ANQGSEA. The length of the CDR3 is 14 residues. In DNA form, the CDR3 reads TGCAGCGTTGCCGGGACAACAAGCACAGATACGCAGTATTTT. Translation: CSVAGTTSTDTQYF.

The chain uses TRBV28 and TRBJ2-5; TRBD2 matches 7 bases. This CDR3 region has 13 residues. With V trimmed by 7 bases and J by 4 bases, 6 bases remained unmatched. The germline V gene encodes CDR1 MDHEN and CDR2 SYDVKM. As DNA, the CDR3 is TGTGCCAGCACCTGGGGGGGGAGAGAGACCCAGTACTTC. The encoded protein is CASTWGGRETQYF.

This clone has just a few counts. This chain uses TRBV27 with TRBJ1-2, with a tentative D call TRBD1 (5 bases). Germline values: CDR1 MNHEY, CDR2 SMNVEV (reference sequence). Trimming pared 3 bases from V and 3 bases from J, leaving 8 bases between. CDR3 length: 13 amino acids. The CDR3 DNA sequence: TGTGCCAGCAGTTTCGGCAGGGACTATGGCTACACCTTC. This translates into CASSFGRDYGYTF.

The chain couples TRBV7-2 to TRBJ1-1, with TRBD1 identical over 7 bases. V lost 6 bases to trimming and J lost 0 bases; unmatched junction nucleotides: 7. CDR1 is SGHTA, CDR2 FQGNSA, per germline. This CDR3 is built from 15 residues. CDR3 loop: CASRIQGTMNTEAFF. DNA for the CDR3: TGTGCCAGCAGGATACAGGGGACCATGAACACTGAAGCTTTCTTT.

This clone was observed a few times. The DNA of the CDR3 is TGCAGCACCACAGGGGGCGCGGGGAACACTGAAGCTTTCTTT. Protein: CSTTGGAGNTEAFF. This chain joins TRBV29-1 and TRBJ1-1; 9 bases agree with TRBD1. The CDR3 runs 14 residues. V lost 8 bases, J lost 1 base, and 8 bases stayed unmatched. Germline assignment: CDR1 SQVTM and CDR2 ANQGSEA. Together with reference TRBV29-1 and TRBJ1-1, the CDR3 gives the full variable domain: SAVISQKPSRDICQRGTSLTIQCQVDSQVTMMFWYRQQPGQSLTLIATANQGSEATYESGFVIDKFPISRPNLTFSTLTVSNMSPEDSSIYLCSTTGGAGNTEAFFGQGTRLTVV.

This chain joins TRBV27 and TRBJ2-3, with 7 bases that match TRBD2. V shed 6 bases, J shed 8 bases, and the junction held 5 bases outside the gene matches. CDR1 and CDR2 from the germline V gene are MNHEY and SMNVEV (reference sequence). The CDR3 is 12 residues long. The CDR3 here is CASRPGGSTQYF. CDR3 bases: TGTGCCAGCAGACCCGGGGGGAGTACGCAGTATTTT.

V usage is TRBV4-1 and J usage is TRBJ2-1; 10 positions match TRBD1. Trimming removed 2 bases from V and 4 bases from J; junction bases left unmatched: 5. Germline assignment: CDR1 MGHRA and CDR2 YSYEKL. CDR3 size: 16 residues. CDR3 coding DNA: TGCGCCAGCAGCCAACCGTCGGGACAGGGGTACAATGAGCAGTTCTTC. Translated: CASSQPSGQGYNEQFF.

The chain employs TRBV25-1 and TRBJ2-7, with D possibly TRBD1 on 5 matching bases. Trimming pared 5 bases from V and 8 bases from J, leaving 19 bases between. Germline V lookup: CDR1 MGHDK, CDR2 SYGVNS. The CDR3 has 14 residues. The CDR3 DNA reads as TGTGCCAGCAGTCCTTCCGGTTCTCCGGACAAGCAGTACTTC. It specifies CASSPSGSPDKQYF.

V and J are TRBV4-3 and TRBJ2-7; no definite D call. Germline V gene lookup returns CDR1 LGHNA and CDR2 YSLEER. The CDR3 totals 15 residues. With 0 bases removed from V and 2 bases from J, the gap between germline ends came to 11 bases. The CDR3 DNA sequence: TGCGCCAGCAGCCAAGATACGGCACCCGCCTACGAGCAGTACTTC. Its translation is CASSQDTAPAYEQYF.

The chain has TRBV6-6 and TRBJ2-7; the match to TRBD1 covers 8 bases. The germline gives CDR1 MNHNY, CDR2 SVGAGI (reference sequence). V dropped 7 bases and J dropped 5; count of bases not matched to a gene: 4. The CDR3 is 12 residues long. CDR3 DNA sequence: TGTGCCAGCACAGGGGGCCGACACGAGCAGTACTTC. Translation gives CASTGGRHEQYF.

This chain uses TRBV5-4 with TRBJ1-3, with 9 nucleotides matching TRBD1. The germline V gene encodes CDR1 SGHNT and CDR2 YYREEE (reference sequence). J was trimmed by 2 bases and V by 4 bases; bases with no gene match: 4. The CDR3 extends over 15 amino acids. CDR3 DNA sequence: TGTGCCAGCAGCACAGGGGGCTCAACTGGAAACACCATATATTTT. Translating it yields CASSTGGSTGNTIYF.

Note on this clone: At one end, the junction sequence differs from germline, possibly due to a read error. V and J are TRBV29-1 and TRBJ1-2; D possibly corresponds to TRBD1 (5 bases). Germline values: CDR1 SQVTM, CDR2 ANQGSEA. CDR3 size: 13 residues. The CDR3 DNA reads as TGCATCGTTTGGGGGGGGATTAACTATGGCTACACCTTC. This translates into CIVWGGINYGYTF.

This clone appeared a single time. The rearrangement uses TRBV7-2 and TRBJ2-7; D not resolved. CDR1 is SGHTA, CDR2 FQGNSA, per germline. The CDR3 totals 12 residues. V lost 5 bases, J lost 2 bases, and 7 bases lay in between. The CDR3 DNA reads TGTGCCAGCAGCCGTCGTGCCTACGAGCAGTACTTC. As protein: CASSRRAYEQYF. Variable domain in full (rest from reference TRBV7-2 and TRBJ2-7): GAGVSQSPSNKVTEKGKDVELRCDPISGHTALYWYRQSLGQGLEFLIYFQGNSAPDKSGLPSDRFSAERTGGSVSTLTIQRTQQEDSAVYLCASSRRAYEQYFGPGTRLTVT.

The chain has TRBV7-2 and TRBJ2-1, with 12 bases identical to TRBD2. Trimming cost V 8 bases and J 3 bases; bases outside gene matches: 2. Germline V gene data show CDR1 as SGHTA and CDR2 as FQGNSA. This CDR3 is 14 amino acids long. This CDR3 is CASGGLAGYNEQFF. CDR3 in DNA: TGTGCCAGCGGGGGACTAGCGGGCTACAATGAGCAGTTCTTC.